These T cell receptor beta chains were read from a single sample in a study of tumor-infiltrating lymphocytes in primary liver carcinoma. MiXCR was run by TCRdb on the multiplex PCR reads, yielding one entry per CDR3 protein. Here the sample spans roughly 100,000 distinct CDR3 sequences, 80% to 85% being singletons. Sequenced: liver tumor tissue from sampling region 3. These receptors were obtained from a man aged 35 to 55 with primary liver carcinoma and hepatitis B virus infection. Each CDR3 is given with its conserved first and last residue. A D gene is named only where the DNA matches it firmly. Clone size is not always given. Where it is, it says once, few, many or a class for expanded clones.

j_call | v_call | clone_size | d_call | cdr3_nt | cdr3_aa
TRBJ1-4 | TRBV10-3 | NA | NA | TGTGCCATGACCCGGGACCCTGGAAGTGAACAACTGTTTTTT | CAMTRDPGSEQLFF
TRBJ1-5 | TRBV6-1 | NA | TRBD1 | TGTGCCAGAAGTGGAAGACAGGGGTTGACCAATCAGCCCCAGCGTTTT | CARSGRQGLTNQPQRF
TRBJ2-7 | TRBV28 | many | NA | TGTGCCAGCAGTTTAGAGGGGTTTGGCGAGCAGTACTTC | CASSLEGFGEQYF
TRBJ2-1 | TRBV20-1 | NA | NA | TGCAGTGCTACCTCCTCACTAACGGAGACCTACAATGAGCAGTTCTTC | CSATSSLTETYNEQFF
TRBJ1-1 | TRBV20-1 | few | NA | TGCAGTGCTAAATCCCAGGGCAGGACTGAAGCTTTCTTT | CSAKSQGRTEAFF
TRBJ2-3 | TRBV13 | NA | TRBD1 | TGTGTCAGCAACTTAAGACAGGGACGGACCAGAGATACGCAGTATTTT | CVSNLRQGRTRDTQYF
TRBJ1-1 | TRBV29-1 | few | TRBD1 | TGCAGTATTGAAGAATGGACAGGGAGGACTGAAGCTTTCTTT | CSIEEWTGRTEAFF
TRBJ1-2 | TRBV28 | once | NA | TGTGCCAGCAGTTATTGGGGGCAGGAATGTGGCTACACCTTC | CASSYWGQECGYTF
TRBJ2-4 | TRBV11-1 | NA | TRBD2 | TGTGCCCGCAGCTTACCCGGGACTAGCGGGACCAAAAACTTTCAGAACTTC | CARSLPGTSGTKNFQNF
TRBJ2-7 | TRBV7-2 | NA | NA | TGTGCCAGCAGCTTAGATCACTACGAGCAGTACTTC | CASSLDHYEQYF
TRBJ2-7 | TRBV18 | NA | TRBD2 | TGTGCCAGCTCACCCCCGACTAGCGGGAGGGGGGAGCAGTACTTC | CASSPPTSGRGEQYF
TRBJ2-7 | TRBV6-2/TRBV6-3 | NA | NA | TGTCCCAGCAGTTACAAGGCACCCTACGAGCAGTACTTC | CPSSYKAPYEQYF
TRBJ2-4 | TRBV11-1 | NA | NA | TGTACCAGCAGCTTTCCTGGGACTTGCGGGACCAAAAACATCCAGTACTTC | CTSSFPGTCGTKNIQYF
TRBJ2-7 | TRBV5-8 | once | NA | TGTGCCAGCAGCTTGATATGGAGAGGCGAGCAGTATTTC | CASSLIWRGEQYF
TRBJ2-2 | TRBV4-3 | NA | NA | TGCGCCAGCAGCCAGGGACTGAACACCGGGGATCTGCTTTTT | CASSQGLNTGDLLF
TRBJ2-1 | TRBV6-2/TRBV6-3 | NA | NA | TGTACCAGCAGTTACCTGATTGTTGGAAATGAGCAGTTCTTC | CTSSYLIVGNEQFF
TRBJ1-6 | TRBV5-1 | few | TRBD1 | TGCGCCAGCAGCGAAGGCCTGACAGGGCATAATTCACCCCTCCACTTT | CASSEGLTGHNSPLHF
TRBJ2-1 | TRBV4-2 | NA | NA | TGTGCCAGCAGCCAATCTAGCGAGGGGATCGATGAGCAGTTTTTC | CASSQSSEGIDEQFF
TRBJ2-5 | TRBV6-5 | NA | NA | TGTCCCTCTATGGGGGGGGGCAGAAGAGAGACCCCGTACTTC | CPSMGGGRRETPYF
TRBJ2-6 | TRBV6-5 | NA | NA | TGTACCAGGAGCCGACCCTGGGCAGGGCCCTTATCTGGGGCCAACGTCCTGACTTTC | CTRSRPWAGPLSGANVLTF
TRBJ2-3 | TRBV7-8 | NA | NA | TGTGCCAGCAACATAAAGGGGGGGTCAACGCAGTATTTT | CASNIKGGSTQYF
TRBJ2-2 | TRBV29-1 | few | NA | TGCAGCGTTATGGGTGACACCGGGGAGCTATTTTTT | CSVMGDTGELFF
TRBJ2-2 | TRBV5-4 | NA | TRBD1 | TGTGCCAGCAGCCCGGGACAGGCGAACACCGGGAAGCTGTTTTTT | CASSPGQANTGKLFF
TRBJ1-1 | TRBV29-1 | NA | NA | TGCAGTGTAGAGGGACGGGGGAAAACTGAAGCTTTCTTT | CSVEGRGKTEAFF
TRBJ2-2 | TRBV29-1 | NA | NA | TGCAGCGTACAAGGACAGTGTAGCACCGGGGAGCTGTTTTTT | CSVQGQCSTGELFF
TRBJ2-5 | TRBV24-1 | NA | NA | TGTGCCACCAGTGATTGGAAGGGTAGGCAAGAGGCCCAGTACTTC | CATSDWKGRQEAQYF
TRBJ2-1 | TRBV11-2 | NA | TRBD2 | TGCGCAAGCAGCTTCCAATGGGTGCCTATGACTAGCGGGAGTCATGAGGAGTTCTTC | CASSFQWVPMTSGSHEEFF
TRBJ2-3 | TRBV29-1 | medium-sized | NA | TGCAGCACCCAGCGGGTCACAGATACGCAGTATTTT | CSTQRVTDTQYF
TRBJ2-6 | TRBV6-5 | NA | TRBD2 | TGTGTCAGCAGTTACCATCCTAGCGGGAGTACAGGGGCCAACGTCCTGACTTTC | CVSSYHPSGSTGANVLTF
TRBJ2-2 | TRBV6-1 | NA | NA | TGTGTCAGCAGTGAAGTCACCACTAGCTTACCCGGGGAGCTGTATTTT | CVSSEVTTSLPGELYF
TRBJ2-5 | TRBV11-2 | NA | NA | TGTGCCAGTAGCCCCATCGTGCTAGTCCCAGAGACCCAGTACTTC | CASSPIVLVPETQYF
TRBJ1-2 | TRBV29-1 | once | NA | TGCGGCGTTGAAGCGGAAGAAGGGGTGGACGGCAACACCTTC | CGVEAEEGVDGNTF
TRBJ1-4 | TRBV7-9 | few | TRBD1 | TGTGCCAGCAGCTTAGACAGGGGGCGTGGGACTAATGAAGAACTGTTTTTT | CASSLDRGRGTNEELFF
TRBJ2-7 | TRBV6-2/TRBV6-3 | NA | NA | TGTGCCAGCAGCACTCCAACTGGCGGACGGTACGAGCAGTACTTC | CASSTPTGGRYEQYF
TRBJ2-3 | TRBV29-1 | NA | TRBD2 | TGCAGCATTGAGGGTAGCGGGAACGCTGATATGCAGTATTTT | CSIEGSGNADMQYF
TRBJ1-2 | TRBV29-1 | NA | TRBD1 | TGCAGTGTGGGACAGGAGAGATATGGCTACACCTTC | CSVGQERYGYTF
TRBJ1-5 | TRBV25-1 | few | NA | TGTGCCAGCAGTGAACTCGTCCGAGGCGGGCCCCAGCATTTT | CASSELVRGGPQHF
TRBJ2-1 | TRBV2 | NA | NA | TGTGCCAGATGGGGCTCAGGGGGGGCGAATGAGCAGTTCTTC | CARWGSGGANEQFF
TRBJ2-4 | TRBV10-2 | NA | NA | TGCGCCAGCAGTGAGTCCAGGGGTCGTCTCATTCAGTACTTT | CASSESRGRLIQYF
TRBJ1-2 | TRBV4-1 | NA | NA | TGCGCCAGCAGCCAAACCGCGACGCAGAACTATGGATACACCTTC | CASSQTATQNYGYTF
TRBJ2-5 | TRBV11-3 | NA | TRBD2 | TGTGACAGCAGCTCTTGGACTAGCGGGAGTCCTTTGGAGACCCAGTACTTC | CDSSSWTSGSPLETQYF
TRBJ2-2 | TRBV28 | many | NA | TGTGCCAGCAGTTTGAGGATCGGGGAGCTGTTTTTT | CASSLRIGELFF
TRBJ2-3 | TRBV12-3/TRBV12-4 | NA | NA | TGTGCCAGCAGTCCATTTTGGGGAGACACACAGTATTTT | CASSPFWGDTQYF
TRBJ1-2 | TRBV5-1 | NA | NA | TGCGCCAGCAGCCCTGGTGCCATTGTCGGCTACACCTTC | CASSPGAIVGYTF
TRBJ1-2 | TRBV11-2 | large | NA | TGTGCCAGCAGCTTATTTGGTTTCTATGGCTACACCTTC | CASSLFGFYGYTF